Each of the 27 T cell receptor beta chains below was sequenced from the same sample in a study of metastatic and nonmetastatic thyroid tumors. Until they underwent thyroid surgery, no patient had received any treatment. MiXCR re-clonotyped the PCR reads for TCRdb. Of 25,000 to 35,000 clones in the sample, 20% to 30% were seen once. Sequencing was performed on blood. The origin of the receptors is a female donor with papillary thyroid cancer or a benign thyroid nodule (not recorded which). Some clones in this sample may be carry-over from other donors' samples.

There are many counts of this clone. The CDR3: CASSQRIGLGELFF. The DNA of the CDR3 is TGCGCCAGCAGCCAAAGGATAGGTCTCGGGGAGCTGTTTTTT. This rearrangement joins TRBV4-1 to TRBJ2-2; the D is unclear. The CDR3 loop spans 14 amino acids. Trimming stripped 2 bases from V and 7 bases from J, with 11 bases between. The V gene's germline CDR1 is MGHRA and CDR2 YSYEKL.

This clone was seen many times. The V and J genes are TRBV5-8 and TRBJ2-1; 10 positions match TRBD2. The CDR3 has 15 amino acids. Per germline, CDR1 SGHTS and CDR2 YDEGEE. V was pared by 2 bases and J by 4 bases, with 3 bases of the junction left unmatched. CDR3 loop: CASSFVLAGYNEQFF. In nucleotides, the CDR3 is TGTGCCAGCAGCTTCGTACTAGCGGGATACAATGAGCAGTTCTTC.

At least ten counts were recorded for this clone. The chain is built from TRBV11-2 and TRBJ2-1; TRBD1 matches 7 bases. The CDR3 length is 13 residues. CDR1 is SGHAT and CDR2 is FQNNGV in the germline V gene. V shed 1 base, J shed 9 bases, and the junction held 3 bases outside the gene matches. The CDR3 sequence is CASSLVGTVEQFF. In nucleotides, the CDR3 is TGTGCCAGCAGCTTAGTAGGGACAGTTGAGCAGTTCTTC. The full variable domain, completed using reference TRBV11-2 and TRBJ2-1, is EAGVAQSPRYKIIEKRQSVAFWCNPISGHATLYWYQQILGQGPKLLIQFQNNGVVDDSQLPKDRFSAERLKGVDSTLKIQPAKLEDSAVYLCASSLVGTVEQFFGPGTRLTVL.

This clone showed up just once. One end of the junction varies from germline; a read error may be responsible. The chain couples TRBV10-3 to TRBJ2-1; no reliable D call. The germline gives CDR1 ENHRY, CDR2 SYGVKD. This CDR3 is 16 amino acids long. The CDR3 spells CAISDIQSNTYNELFF. CDR3 DNA sequence: TGTGCCATCAGTGATATACAGAGTAACACCTACAATGAGCTGTTCTTC.

The rearrangement uses TRBV20-1 and TRBJ2-7; 8 bases map to TRBD1. Germline lookup yields CDR1 DFQATT and CDR2 SNEGSKA (reference sequence). This CDR3 comprises 16 residues. The V and J ends lost 3 bases and 2 bases, in that order; junction bases with no gene match: 12. Here the CDR3 DNA reads TGCAGTGCTAGGGACAGGGTCTACAACTCCCCCTACGAGCAGTACTTC. It codes for CSARDRVYNSPYEQYF.

This clone was seen at least ten times. This chain uses TRBV7-3 with TRBJ2-1; a weak D match, TRBD2 (5 bases). Germline CDR1 reads SGHTA; CDR2 reads FQGTGA. V lost 5 bases, J lost 9 bases, and 14 bases lay in between. The CDR3 runs 13 residues. The CDR3 nucleotides are TGTGCCAGCAGCCCGGTATTAGAGGGTGAGCAGTTCTTC. Translating it yields CASSPVLEGEQFF.

There are a few counts of this clone. The genes are TRBV5-1 and TRBJ1-6; D uncertain. The CDR3 is 15 residues long. V was cut by 0 bases and J by 9 bases, with 13 bases left in between. Per germline, CDR1 SGHRS and CDR2 YFSETQ. In DNA form, the CDR3 reads TGCGCCAGCAGCTTGGAGTCCCAGAAGATTTCACCCCTCCACTTT. Translated: CASSLESQKISPLHF.

This clone is labeled medium-sized. V and J are TRBV6-1 and TRBJ1-2; weak D call: TRBD1 (6 bases). V lost 4 bases, J lost 8 bases, and 14 bases lay in between. This CDR3 is 13 amino acids long. Per the germline V gene, CDR1 is MNHNS and CDR2 is SASEGT. This CDR3 reads CASSGWGAGGYTF. CDR3 DNA: TGTGCCAGCAGTGGATGGGGGGCAGGAGGCTACACCTTC.

V is TRBV7-3 and J is TRBJ2-3, with 7 bases fitting TRBD2. The germline V gene has CDR1 SGHTA and CDR2 FQGTGA. V shed 0 bases, J shed 6 bases, and the junction held 6 bases outside the gene matches. The CDR3 is 15 amino acids. CDR3: CASSLTTGGSDTQYF. DNA of the CDR3: TGTGCCAGCAGCTTAACAACGGGAGGTTCGGATACGCAGTATTTT.

This clone was recorded a few times. This may come from a read error, since a much larger clone is one base off. The V call is TRBV6-4, the J call TRBJ2-7; possible D gene TRBD1, 6 bases. Trimming took off 7 bases at V and 7 bases at J, with 20 bases between the two ends. The germline V gene encodes CDR1 MRHNA and CDR2 SNTAGT. The CDR3 length is 14 residues. DNA for the CDR3: TGTGCCAGCATCCCCTGGGGGCCACTGTATGAGCAGTACTTC. It specifies CASIPWGPLYEQYF.

The V gene is TRBV20-1, the J gene TRBJ2-2, with 9 bases that match TRBD1. The CDR3 runs to 14 residues. In germline, CDR1 is DFQATT, CDR2 SNEGSKA (reference sequence). The ends lost 6 bases at V and 1 base at J; junction bases unmatched: 3. The CDR3 DNA follows: TGCAGTGCGAAGGGACAGGGGAACACCGGGGAGCTGTTTTTT. Translation gives CSAKGQGNTGELFF.

This clone came up a few times. The junction differs from germline at one of its ends, possibly a read error. The rearrangement uses TRBV7-2 and TRBJ1-1; D gene ambiguous. Per the germline V gene, CDR1 is SGHTA and CDR2 is FQGNSA. The CDR3 runs 14 residues. CDR3: CVSSFQDVGTEAFF. CDR3 DNA sequence: TGTGTCAGCAGCTTTCAGGATGTTGGCACTGAAGCTTTCTTT.

This clone was observed many times. The chain uses TRBV25-1 and TRBJ1-1; possible D gene TRBD1, 6 bases. Per the germline V gene, CDR1 is MGHDK and CDR2 is SYGVNS. The length of the CDR3 is 15 residues. V lost 4 bases and J lost 1, with 13 bases in between. The CDR3 protein is CASSAGQNANTEAFF. CDR3 in DNA: TGTGCCAGCAGTGCGGGACAAAACGCGAACACTGAAGCTTTCTTT.

This clone has only a few counts. Compared with germline, one end of the junction differs, possibly owing to a read error. V and J are TRBV12-3 or TRBV12-4 and TRBJ2-3; D call uncertain. CDR3 length: 11 residues. CDR3 protein: CASSLVDTQYF. The CDR3 DNA follows: TGTGCCAGCAGCTTAGTAGATACGCAGTATTTT.

This clone has ten or more counts. The chain carries TRBV27 and TRBJ2-1; D gene ambiguous. Germline V CDR1 and CDR2: MNHEY, SMNVEV (reference sequence). The CDR3 is 14 residues long. Trimming took 4 bases from V and 5 from J, leaving 12 bases between them. The CDR3 protein is CASSSKSINNEQFF. For the CDR3, the DNA is TGTGCCAGCAGTTCCAAATCGATTAACAATGAGCAGTTCTTC.

At least ten counts were recorded for this clone. J is TRBJ2-1 and V is TRBV20-1; D gene unclear. V was pared by 0 bases and J by 6 bases, with 6 bases between. The V gene's germline CDR1 is DFQATT and CDR2 SNEGSKA (reference sequence). The CDR3 contains 12 residues. The CDR3 DNA follows: TGCAGTGCTAGAGAAGATGGCAATGAGCAGTTCTTC. Translating gives CSAREDGNEQFF.

Notes on this clone: Germline and junction disagree at one end, which may indicate a read error. The chain couples TRBV5-1 to TRBJ2-3, with 15 bases that match TRBD2. CDR1 and CDR2 (germline): SGHRS, YFSETQ. This CDR3 contains 14 residues. Written as DNA, the CDR3 is TGTGCCAGCAGCTTGGGACTAGCGGGAGGTACGCAGTATTTT. It encodes CASSLGLAGGTQYF.

This clone was seen at least ten times. V and J are TRBV4-3 and TRBJ2-7, with 7 bases fitting TRBD1. The CDR3 length is 15 residues. The J segment lost 0 bases and the V segment lost 0 bases, leaving 2 bases of the junction unmatched. The germline gives CDR1 LGHNA, CDR2 YSLEER. The CDR3 loop is CASSQDRDSSYEQYF. CDR3 nucleotides: TGCGCCAGCAGCCAAGACCGGGACAGCTCCTACGAGCAGTACTTC.

The CDR3 region is CASSVAGTGGDTQYF. In nucleotides, the CDR3 is TGTGCCAGCAGCGTAGCCGGGACAGGGGGGGATACGCAGTATTTT. The chain recombines TRBV9 with TRBJ2-3; 11 bases are shared with TRBD1. This CDR3 contains 15 residues. J was trimmed by 6 bases and V by 0 bases; bases with no gene match: 3. CDR1 SGDLS and CDR2 YYNGEE come from the germline V gene.

In this sample, this clone turned up many times. This chain joins TRBV28 and TRBJ1-5; no clear D gene. CDR1 and CDR2 (germline): MDHEN, SYDVKM. The CDR3 is made up of 15 amino acids. Deletions cut 8 bases from V and 0 bases from J, with 14 bases between. For the CDR3, the DNA is TGTGCCAGCCGGTTCTTCCAGAATAGCAATCAGCCCCAGCATTTT. As protein: CASRFFQNSNQPQHF.

This clone was seen many times. The chain employs TRBV10-3 and TRBJ1-5; 9 bases fit TRBD1. The CDR3 covers 16 residues. Germline lookup yields CDR1 ENHRY and CDR2 SYGVKD. Losses at the gene ends were 0 bases for V and 4 bases for J; bases not matched to a gene: 4. CDR3 nucleotides: TGTGCCATCAGTGAGTCTGTAGGGACAGGGAATCAGCCCCAGCATTTT. This encodes CAISESVGTGNQPQHF.

Regarding this clone: A read error may account for a junction end that differs from germline. This chain connects TRBV6-4 to TRBJ2-2; a weak D match, TRBD2 (6 bases). This CDR3 has 13 residues. Germline V lookup: CDR1 MRHNA, CDR2 SNTAGT. This CDR3 reads CASSGLDTRELFF. In DNA form, the CDR3 reads TGTGCCAGCAGTGGACTAGACACCCGGGAGCTGTTTTTT.

This sequence joins TRBV4-3 and TRBJ2-7, with TRBD1 as a possible D gene (6 bases). This CDR3 is 13 amino acids long. Looked up from germline, CDR1 is LGHNA and CDR2 is YSLEER. Trimming removed 2 bases at V and 6 bases at J, with 11 bases between. The DNA of the CDR3 is TGCGCCAGCAGCCAATATTGGGGGCTCGAGCAGTACTTC. It encodes CASSQYWGLEQYF.

This clone was seen at least ten times. Being one base from a much bigger clone, this may be a read error. The V and J genes are TRBV12-3 or TRBV12-4 and TRBJ1-2, with TRBD1 matching over 8 bases. The V gene end was trimmed by 3 bases and the J gene end by 10 bases; junction bases not matched to a gene: 10. The length of the CDR3 is 14 residues. CDR3 in amino acids: CASSFKDRANDYTF. In DNA, the CDR3 is TGTGCCAGCAGTTTCAAGGACAGGGCGAACGACTACACCTTC.

This clone was recorded many times. This chain connects TRBV11-3 to TRBJ1-6, with unresolved D. The germline V gene encodes CDR1 SGHNT and CDR2 YENEEA. This CDR3 has 17 residues. Deletions cut 0 bases from V and 4 bases from J, with 13 bases between. This chain's CDR3 is CASSLDRRSVYNSPLHF. DNA for the CDR3: TGTGCCAGCAGCTTAGATCGTAGGTCAGTATATAATTCACCCCTCCACTTT.

J is TRBJ2-1 and V is TRBV18; 10 nucleotides align to TRBD2. The CDR3 totals 16 residues. V lost 3 bases to trimming and J lost 4 bases; unmatched junction nucleotides: 6. The germline gives CDR1 KGHSH, CDR2 LQKENI. CDR3 sequence reads: CASSPPSGRGYNEQFF. The CDR3 DNA is TGTGCCAGCTCACCCCCTAGCGGGAGAGGGTACAATGAGCAGTTCTTC.

This clone is medium-sized within its sample. The rearrangement uses TRBV10-3 and TRBJ2-7, with 9 bases that match TRBD2. The trim removed 6 bases at V and 5 bases at J, leaving 5 bases unmatched. This CDR3 has 13 residues. Germline V gene lookup returns CDR1 ENHRY and CDR2 SYGVKD. CDR3 coding DNA: TGTGCCATCAGCCGGACTAGCGTAGACGAGCAGTACTTC. Protein sequence: CAISRTSVDEQYF.